These 20 T cell receptor beta chains came from one sample sequenced in a study of shared clonotypes between healthy human individuals. Produced via immunoSEQ multiplex PCR; TCRdb's table is partial and in-frame only. The sample lists over a million clones; 98% were seen once. Sequenced sample: naive CD4+ T cells sorted from blood. Subset specified: CD45RA+ positively selected. Source of these receptors: a man aged 25-40 years in good health.

The CDR3 spells CASSPGLLDKSYEQYF. Written as DNA, the CDR3 is TGTGCCAGCAGCCCCGGCCTACTTGACAAGTCCTACGAGCAGTACTTC. V is TRBV28 and J is TRBJ2-7; D is uncertain. V was clipped by 6 bases and J by 1 base, with 19 bases between them. This CDR3 is built from 16 residues. Germline V CDR1 and CDR2: MDHEN, SYDVKM. Drawing the rest from reference TRBV28 and TRBJ2-7, the complete variable domain is DVKVTQSSRYLVKRTGEKVFLECVQDMDHENMFWYRQDPGLGLRLIYFSYDVKMKEKGDIPEGYSVSREKKERFSLILESASTNQTSMYLCASSPGLLDKSYEQYFGPGTRLTVT.

The chain couples TRBV10-3 to TRBJ2-2, with TRBD2 matching 13 bases. The V and J ends lost 5 bases and 1 base, in that order; junction bases with no gene match: 7. Looked up from germline, CDR1 is ENHRY and CDR2 is SYGVKD. This CDR3 has 18 amino acids. The CDR3 loop reads CAISTGTSGNKNTGELFF. The CDR3 DNA reads as TGTGCCATCAGTACCGGGACTAGCGGGAACAAGAACACCGGGGAGCTGTTTTTT.

A word on this clone: Other DNA sequences in the same sample also yield this CDR3. The rearrangement links TRBV5-5 to TRBJ2-7; D unresolved. The CDR3 covers 11 residues. Deletions cut 4 bases from V and 0 bases from J, with 2 bases between. CDR1 and CDR2 (germline): SGHKS, YYEKEE (reference sequence). The CDR3 is CASSPSYEQYF. CDR3 in DNA: TGTGCCAGCAGCCCCTCCTACGAGCAGTACTTC.

The DNA for the CDR3 is TGTGCCAGCAGTTATACACTAAGGACAGGAACGAACACTGAAGCTTTCTTT. Translated: CASSYTLRTGTNTEAFF. This sequence joins TRBV28 and TRBJ1-1, with 7 bases lining up with TRBD1. V lost 4 bases, J lost 1 base, and 12 bases stayed unmatched. Germline V gene sequence: CDR1 MDHEN, CDR2 SYDVKM. The CDR3 is made up of 17 amino acids.

The chain has TRBV5-1 and TRBJ2-1, with 8 bases identical to TRBD2. Germline lookup yields CDR1 SGHRS and CDR2 YFSETQ. V trimming: 4 bases; J trimming: 4 bases; junction bases outside the gene matches: 16. The CDR3 runs to 18 residues. The CDR3 nucleotides read TGCGCCAGCAGCCCCCACGGCGCTAGCGGGTACCCATACAATGAGCAGTTCTTC. The encoded protein is CASSPHGASGYPYNEQFF.

This rearrangement joins TRBV5-4 to TRBJ2-2; maybe TRBD2 (7 bases). The CDR3 length is 17 residues. Trimming cost V 4 bases and J 2 bases, with 18 bases left between them. Germline V gene sequence: CDR1 SGHNT, CDR2 YYREEE (reference sequence). CDR3 protein: CASSPPGGAVNTGELFF. CDR3 coding DNA: TGTGCCAGCAGCCCCCCTGGGGGGGCAGTTAACACCGGGGAGCTGTTTTTT.

V is TRBV5-1 and J is TRBJ2-5; 8 bases match TRBD1. CDR1 is SGHRS and CDR2 is YFSETQ in the germline V gene. The CDR3 contains 13 residues. J gave up 4 bases and V 7 bases, and 6 bases lay outside the gene matches. Here the CDR3 reads CASQTQGAETQYF. Here the CDR3 DNA reads TGCGCCAGCCAGACCCAGGGGGCAGAGACCCAGTACTTC.

V usage is TRBV29-1 and J usage is TRBJ1-3; D gene ambiguous. The germline gives CDR1 SQVTM, CDR2 ANQGSEA. This CDR3 contains 12 residues. V lost 4 bases and J lost 1, with 5 bases in between. The CDR3 reads CSVAVSGNTIYF. The CDR3 region has the DNA TGCAGCGTTGCTGTGTCTGGAAACACCATATATTTT.

The rearrangement uses TRBV5-1 and TRBJ2-7; 11 nucleotides agree with TRBD2. V lost 4 bases to trimming and J lost 2 bases; unmatched junction nucleotides: 5. This CDR3 spans 15 amino acids. Germline assignment: CDR1 SGHRS and CDR2 YFSETQ. The CDR3 bases are TGCGCCAGCAGCAACGGACTAGCGGGTGCCTACGAGCAGTACTTC. Residues: CASSNGLAGAYEQYF. The full variable domain, with the rest looked up from reference TRBV5-1 and TRBJ2-7, is KAGVTQTPRYLIKTRGQQVTLSCSPISGHRSVSWYQQTPGQGLQFLFEYFSETQRNKGNFPGRFSGRQFSNSRSEMNVSTLELGDSALYLCASSNGLAGAYEQYFGPGTRLTVT.

The chain uses TRBV18 and TRBJ1-1, with D maybe TRBD1 (6 bases). Germline lookup yields CDR1 KGHSH and CDR2 LQKENI. V gave up 3 bases and J gave up 1 base, with 12 bases separating them. The CDR3 extends over 15 amino acids. In nucleotides, the CDR3 is TGTGCCAGCTCACCCCAGACAGGACAGAACACTGAAGCTTTCTTT. This encodes CASSPQTGQNTEAFF.

The chain employs TRBV25-1 and TRBJ2-5; D perhaps matches TRBD2 (6 bases). CDR1 is MGHDK and CDR2 is SYGVNS in the germline V gene. V lost 1 base and J lost 6, with 18 bases in between. The CDR3 sequence is 16 residues long. CDR3 in DNA: TGTGCCAGCAGTGAATTTGGGGAATCGCGGGGCAAGACCCAGTACTTC. This encodes CASSEFGESRGKTQYF.

Note on this clone: The identical CDR3 is also encoded by other nucleotide sequences in the sample. V gene TRBV18 combines with J gene TRBJ2-2; no reliable D call. This CDR3 region has 14 residues. Trimming removed 3 bases at V and 4 bases at J, with 9 bases between. The germline V gene has CDR1 KGHSH and CDR2 LQKENI. In DNA form, the CDR3 reads TGTGCCAGCTCACCCCTACATGTCACCGGGGAGCTGTTTTTT. It encodes CASSPLHVTGELFF.

The CDR3 sequence: CSAQYYEQYF. In nucleotides, the CDR3 is TGCAGTGCCCAATACTACGAGCAGTACTTC. The gene calls are TRBV20-1 and TRBJ2-7; no clear D. The CDR3 consists of 10 residues. With 6 bases removed from V and 3 bases from J, the gap between germline ends came to 6 bases. Germline CDR1 is DFQATT and CDR2 is SNEGSKA (reference sequence).

This clone has just one count. Other DNA sequences in this sample translate to the same CDR3. This chain joins TRBV29-1 and TRBJ2-7; 7 bases agree with TRBD1. V shed 7 bases and J 0 bases; nucleotides not matched to a gene: 3. The CDR3 totals 12 residues. Germline loops: CDR1 SQVTM, CDR2 ANQGSEA. This CDR3 is CSGRDSSYEQYF. In DNA, the CDR3 is TGCAGCGGTCGGGACAGCTCCTACGAGCAGTACTTC.

The chain recombines TRBV15 with TRBJ2-2; tentative D call: TRBD2 (6 bases). The CDR3 totals 15 residues. CDR1 and CDR2 (germline): LNHNV, YYDKDF (reference sequence). The V end was cut by 6 bases, the J end by 6 bases, with 17 bases between. CDR3 amino acids: CATRGRSGASGELFF. CDR3 in DNA: TGTGCCACCAGGGGCCGGTCGGGAGCCTCCGGGGAGCTGTTTTTT. The variable domain in full, with the rest retrieved from reference TRBV15 and TRBJ2-2, is DAMVIQNPRYQVTQFGKPVTLSCSQTLNHNVMYWYQQKSSQAPKLLFHYYDKDFNNEADTPDNFQSRRPNTSFCFLDIRSPGLGDTAMYLCATRGRSGASGELFFGEGSRLTVL.

As regards this clone: Additional DNA sequences in this sample encode the identical CDR3. The gene calls are TRBV7-3 and TRBJ2-7; 8 positions match TRBD1. The CDR3 extends over 13 amino acids. Trimming removed 2 bases from V and 6 bases from J; junction bases left unmatched: 3. Germline V gene lookup returns CDR1 SGHTA and CDR2 FQGTGA. CDR3: CASSLGQGGEQYF. DNA of the CDR3: TGTGCCAGCAGCTTAGGACAGGGAGGCGAGCAGTACTTC.

The rearrangement joins TRBV18 to TRBJ2-5; 7 positions agree with TRBD2. The J segment lost 0 bases and the V segment lost 8 bases, leaving 6 bases of the junction unmatched. Germline V CDR1 and CDR2: KGHSH, LQKENI. There are 14 residues in the CDR3. CDR3 region: CASAGRENQETQYF. Here the CDR3 DNA reads TGTGCCAGCGCTGGGCGGGAGAACCAAGAGACCCAGTACTTC.

This clone was observed a single time. At the DNA level, this CDR3 is encoded by other sequences in the same sample as well. CDR3 residues: CASSRTGSSYEQYF. CDR3 coding DNA: TGTGCCAGTAGTCGGACAGGCAGCTCCTACGAGCAGTACTTC. This chain connects TRBV19 to TRBJ2-7; TRBD1 matches at 7 bases. The germline gives CDR1 LNHDA, CDR2 SQIVND (reference sequence). V lost 5 bases and J lost 0; bases outside the gene matches: 4. The CDR3 is made up of 14 amino acids.

The V and J genes are TRBV14 and TRBJ2-5; D is perhaps TRBD2 (6 bases). CDR3 length equals 12 residues. The germline V gene encodes CDR1 SGHDN and CDR2 FVKESK. V was clipped by 1 base and J by 8 bases, with 8 bases between them. CDR3 in DNA: TGTGCCAGCAGCCAAGTCGGGAGAACCCAGTACTTC. It is translated as CASSQVGRTQYF.

V usage is TRBV18 and J usage is TRBJ1-4; D not certain. V lost 3 bases, J lost 5 bases, and 13 bases lay in between. Germline V CDR1 and CDR2: KGHSH, LQKENI. This CDR3 contains 15 residues. This CDR3 reads CASSPADTLNEKLFF. In nucleotides, the CDR3 is TGTGCCAGCTCACCTGCAGACACATTAAATGAAAAACTGTTTTTT.